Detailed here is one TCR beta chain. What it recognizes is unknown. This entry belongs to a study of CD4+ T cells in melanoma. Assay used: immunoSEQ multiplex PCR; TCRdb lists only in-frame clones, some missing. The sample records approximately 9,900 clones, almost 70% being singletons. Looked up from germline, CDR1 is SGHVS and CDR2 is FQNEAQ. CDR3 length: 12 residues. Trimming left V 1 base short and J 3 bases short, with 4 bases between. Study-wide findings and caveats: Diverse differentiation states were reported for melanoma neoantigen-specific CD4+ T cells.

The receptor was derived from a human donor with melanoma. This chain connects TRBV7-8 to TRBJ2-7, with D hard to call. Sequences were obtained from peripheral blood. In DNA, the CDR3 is TGTGCCAGCAGCTTAGAAATCTACGAGCAGTACTTC. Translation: CASSLEIYEQYF.